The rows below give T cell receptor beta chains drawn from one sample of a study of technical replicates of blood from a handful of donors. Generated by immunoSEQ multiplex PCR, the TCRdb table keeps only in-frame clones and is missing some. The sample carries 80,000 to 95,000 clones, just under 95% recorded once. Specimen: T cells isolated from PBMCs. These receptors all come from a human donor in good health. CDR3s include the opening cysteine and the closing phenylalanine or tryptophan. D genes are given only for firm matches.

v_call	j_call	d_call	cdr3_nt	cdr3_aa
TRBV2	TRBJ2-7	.	TGTGCCAGCAGCCGCTGGGTGGGAGTAATTACCTACGAGCAGTACTTC	CASSRWVGVITYEQYF
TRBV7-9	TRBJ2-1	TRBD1	TGTGCCAGCGGGGGGACTGGGACAGGGCAGTTCTTC	CASGGTGTGQFF
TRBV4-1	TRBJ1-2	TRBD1	TGCGCCAGCAGCCAAGATCAGCAGGGGGCGAGGAGCTACACCTTC	CASSQDQQGARSYTF
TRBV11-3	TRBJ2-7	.	TGTGCCAGCAGCTTCGTTTCTGATGGTAGGCAGTACTTC	CASSFVSDGRQYF
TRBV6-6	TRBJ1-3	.	TGTGCCAGCAGTGACAAACTCTCTGGAAACACCATATATTTT	CASSDKLSGNTIYF
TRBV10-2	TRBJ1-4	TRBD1	TGCGCCAGCAGTACCCGGACAGGGAACAATGGGGATGAAAAACTGTTTTTT	CASSTRTGNNGDEKLFF
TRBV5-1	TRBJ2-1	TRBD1	TGCGCCAGCAGCTTGGATCAGGGGGATGAGCAGTTCTTC	CASSLDQGDEQFF
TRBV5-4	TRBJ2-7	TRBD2	TGTGCCAGCAGCTTGATTAGCGGGAGGGAAGAGCAGTACTTC	CASSLISGREEQYF
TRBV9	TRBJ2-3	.	TGTGCCAGCAGCGTAGAGATGACTAGTTATACAGATACGCAGTATTTT	CASSVEMTSYTDTQYF
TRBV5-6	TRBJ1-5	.	TGTGCCAGCAGCCTAATGGGGGGGCGGTATCAGCCCCAGCATTTT	CASSLMGGRYQPQHF
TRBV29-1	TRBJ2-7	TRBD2	TGCAGCGTAGGGACTAGCGGGAGGCCCAAGGGGGAGCAGTACTTC	CSVGTSGRPKGEQYF
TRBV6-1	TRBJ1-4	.	TGTGCCAGCAGCCGACAGGATAATGAAAAACTGTTTTTT	CASSRQDNEKLFF
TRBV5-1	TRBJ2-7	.	TGCGCCAGCAGCTTGGTCCAGGGGAACTACCCCACCTACGAGCAGTACTTC	CASSLVQGNYPTYEQYF
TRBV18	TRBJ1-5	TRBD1	TGTGCCAGCTCACCGGGGACAGTAGGGAGCAATCAGCCCCAGCATTTT	CASSPGTVGSNQPQHF
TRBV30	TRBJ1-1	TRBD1	TGTGCCTGGAGCGTAACAGGGGGCGTGAACACTGAAGCTTTCTTT	CAWSVTGGVNTEAFF
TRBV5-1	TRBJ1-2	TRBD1	TGCGCCAGCAGAGGACAGGGAGTGAGCTATGGCTACACCTTC	CASRGQGVSYGYTF
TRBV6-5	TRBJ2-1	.	TGTGCCAGCAGAAGACAGGTGAAGGATGAGCAGTTCTTC	CASRRQVKDEQFF